These 3 T cell receptor beta chains originate from one sample sequenced in a study of T cell responses to AZD1222 COVID-19 vaccine. The repertoire was sequenced with immunoSEQ multiplex PCR; TCRdb's copy has only in-frame clones and lacks some. The data hold 80,000 to 95,000 clones, with 89% observed a single time. Material: peripheral blood, obtained on day 0 of MenACWY control vaccination. These receptors were taken from an adult in good health.

This clone was observed a handful of times. The rearrangement uses TRBV27 and TRBJ1-2; D call uncertain. This CDR3 has 13 residues. The germline V and J ends were trimmed by 6 bases and 0 bases, with 8 bases remaining between them. The germline V gene encodes CDR1 MNHEY and CDR2 SMNVEV (reference sequence). The CDR3 nucleotides read TGTGCCAGCAGCACGGCTTCTAACTATGGCTACACCTTC. Protein sequence: CASSTASNYGYTF.

The rearrangement joins TRBV27 to TRBJ1-2, with D tentatively TRBD1 (6 bases). Trimming shortened V by 5 bases and J by 8 bases, and 18 bases separated the two germline ends. Germline CDR1 and CDR2: MNHEY and SMNVEV (reference sequence). This CDR3 is built from 14 residues. The CDR3 reads CASSTGTIPRGYTF. The CDR3 DNA reads TGTGCCAGCAGTACCGGGACAATCCCCCGGGGCTACACCTTC.

This sequence joins TRBV4-3 and TRBJ2-7; a possible D gene is TRBD1 (5 bases). The ends were cut back, 0 bases at V and 3 bases at J, with 15 bases in the middle. In germline, CDR1 is LGHNA, CDR2 YSLEER. The CDR3 is made up of 16 amino acids. CDR3 bases: TGCGCCAGCAGCCAAGAGTTTCCAGTTAGGGGCTACGAGCAGTACTTC. Translated: CASSQEFPVRGYEQYF.